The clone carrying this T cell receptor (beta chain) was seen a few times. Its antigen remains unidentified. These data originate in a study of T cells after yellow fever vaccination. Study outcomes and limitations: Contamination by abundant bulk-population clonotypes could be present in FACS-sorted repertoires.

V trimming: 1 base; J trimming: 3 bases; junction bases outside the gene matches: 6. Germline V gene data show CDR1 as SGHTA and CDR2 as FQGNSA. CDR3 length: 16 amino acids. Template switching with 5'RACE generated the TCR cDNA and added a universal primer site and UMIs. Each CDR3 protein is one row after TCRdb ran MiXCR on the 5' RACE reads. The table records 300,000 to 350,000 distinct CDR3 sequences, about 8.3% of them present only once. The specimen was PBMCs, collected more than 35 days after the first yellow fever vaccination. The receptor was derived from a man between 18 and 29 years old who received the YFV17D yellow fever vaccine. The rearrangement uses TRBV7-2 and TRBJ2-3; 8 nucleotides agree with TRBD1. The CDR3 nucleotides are TGTGCCAGCAGCTTAGGGGCAGGGGGCTTAACAGATACGCAGTATTTT. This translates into CASSLGAGGLTDTQYF.